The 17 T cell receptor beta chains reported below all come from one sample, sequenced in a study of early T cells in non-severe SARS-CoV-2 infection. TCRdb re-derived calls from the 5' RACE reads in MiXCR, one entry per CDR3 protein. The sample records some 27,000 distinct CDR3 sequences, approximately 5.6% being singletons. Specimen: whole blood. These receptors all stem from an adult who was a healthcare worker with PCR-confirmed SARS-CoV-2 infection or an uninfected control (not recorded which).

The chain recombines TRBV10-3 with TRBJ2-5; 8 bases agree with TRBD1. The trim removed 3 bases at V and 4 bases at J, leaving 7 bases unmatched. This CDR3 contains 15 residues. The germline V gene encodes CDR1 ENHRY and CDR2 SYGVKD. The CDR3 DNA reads TGTGCCATCAGTGACTTCGGCGGACAGGGAGAGACCCAGTACTTC. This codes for CAISDFGGQGETQYF.

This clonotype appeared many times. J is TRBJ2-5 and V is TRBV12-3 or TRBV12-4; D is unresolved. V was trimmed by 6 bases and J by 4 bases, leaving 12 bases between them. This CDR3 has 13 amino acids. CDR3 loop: CASRTMVVETQYF. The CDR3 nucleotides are TGTGCCAGCAGAACGATGGTCGTAGAGACCCAGTACTTC.

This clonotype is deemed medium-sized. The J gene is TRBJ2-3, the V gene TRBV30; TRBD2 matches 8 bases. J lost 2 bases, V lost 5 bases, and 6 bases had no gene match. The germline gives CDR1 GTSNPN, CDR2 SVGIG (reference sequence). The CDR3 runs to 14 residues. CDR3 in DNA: TGTGCCTGGGGGGGGACTAGGACCACAGATACGCAGTATTTT. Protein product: CAWGGTRTTDTQYF.

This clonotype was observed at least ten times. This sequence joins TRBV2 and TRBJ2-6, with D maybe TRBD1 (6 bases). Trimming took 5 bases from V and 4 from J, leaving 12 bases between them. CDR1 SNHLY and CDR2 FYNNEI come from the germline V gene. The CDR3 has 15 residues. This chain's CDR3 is CASSTQGVGANVLTF. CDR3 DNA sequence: TGTGCCAGCAGTACACAGGGAGTCGGGGCCAACGTCCTGACTTTC.

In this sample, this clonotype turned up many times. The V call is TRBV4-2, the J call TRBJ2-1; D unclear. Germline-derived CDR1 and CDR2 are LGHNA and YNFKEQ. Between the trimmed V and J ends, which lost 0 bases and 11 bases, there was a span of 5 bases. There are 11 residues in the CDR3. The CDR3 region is CASSQEAKQFF. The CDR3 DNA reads TGTGCCAGCAGCCAAGAGGCTAAGCAGTTCTTC.

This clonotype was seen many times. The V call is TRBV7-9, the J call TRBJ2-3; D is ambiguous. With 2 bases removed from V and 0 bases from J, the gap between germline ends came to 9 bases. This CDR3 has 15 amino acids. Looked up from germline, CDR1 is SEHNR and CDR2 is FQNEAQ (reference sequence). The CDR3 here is CASSLWAHSTDTQYF. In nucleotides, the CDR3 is TGTGCCAGCAGCTTATGGGCCCATAGCACAGATACGCAGTATTTT.

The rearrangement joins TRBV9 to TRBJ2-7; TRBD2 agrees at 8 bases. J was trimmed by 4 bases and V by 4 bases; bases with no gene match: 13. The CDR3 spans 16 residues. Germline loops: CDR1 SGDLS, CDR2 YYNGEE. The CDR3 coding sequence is TGTGCCAGCAGCCTTGGGACTAGGGGGAGTGCGTACGAGCAGTACTTC. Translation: CASSLGTRGSAYEQYF.

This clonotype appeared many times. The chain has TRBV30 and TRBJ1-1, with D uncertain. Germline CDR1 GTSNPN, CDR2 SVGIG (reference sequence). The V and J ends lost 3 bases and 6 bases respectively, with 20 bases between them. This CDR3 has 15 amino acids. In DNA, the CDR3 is TGTGCCTGGAGGCCCCTTTCGCCCTTCGTGGCTGAAGCTTTCTTT. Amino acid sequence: CAWRPLSPFVAEAFF.

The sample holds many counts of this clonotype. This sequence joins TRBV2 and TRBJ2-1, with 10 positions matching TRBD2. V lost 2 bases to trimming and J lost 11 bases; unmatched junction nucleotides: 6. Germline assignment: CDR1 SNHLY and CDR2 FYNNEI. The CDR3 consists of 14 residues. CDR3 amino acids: CASSELAGEVKQFF. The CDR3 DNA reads TGTGCCAGCAGTGAACTAGCGGGAGAGGTGAAGCAGTTCTTC.

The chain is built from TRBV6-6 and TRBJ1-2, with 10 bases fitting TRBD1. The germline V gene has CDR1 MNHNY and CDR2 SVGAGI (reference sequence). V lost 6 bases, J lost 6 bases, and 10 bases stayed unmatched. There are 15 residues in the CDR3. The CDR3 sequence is CASSKRQGAGDGYTF. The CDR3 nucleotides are TGTGCCAGCAGCAAAAGACAGGGGGCAGGGGATGGCTACACCTTC.

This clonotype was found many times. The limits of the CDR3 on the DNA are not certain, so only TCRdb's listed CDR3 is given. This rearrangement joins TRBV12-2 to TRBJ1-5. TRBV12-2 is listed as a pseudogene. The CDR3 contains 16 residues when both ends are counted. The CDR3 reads CASRRTIYGCNQPQHF.

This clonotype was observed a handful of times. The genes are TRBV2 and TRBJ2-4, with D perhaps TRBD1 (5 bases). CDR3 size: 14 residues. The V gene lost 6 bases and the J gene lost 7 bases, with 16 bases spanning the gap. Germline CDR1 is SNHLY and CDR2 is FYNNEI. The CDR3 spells CASRKMTDFNIQYF. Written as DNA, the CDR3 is TGTGCCAGCAGGAAAATGACAGATTTTAACATTCAGTACTTC.

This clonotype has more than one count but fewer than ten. CDR3 in DNA: TGTGCCAGCAGCCAAGATGTGGCGGGAGGCCGAGAGCAGTTCTTC. This encodes CASSQDVAGGREQFF. The gene calls are TRBV3-1 and TRBJ2-1, with 8 bases aligning to TRBD2. The CDR3 is made up of 15 amino acids. V was pared by 0 bases and J by 10 bases, with 8 bases of the junction left unmatched. Germline assignment: CDR1 LGHDT and CDR2 YNNKEL (reference sequence).

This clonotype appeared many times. CDR3 residues: CSVEKVAGISYEQYF. CDR3 DNA sequence: TGCAGCGTTGAAAAAGTGGCGGGTATCTCCTACGAGCAGTACTTC. The chain is built from TRBV29-1 and TRBJ2-7; D might be TRBD2 (5 bases). This CDR3 is built from 15 residues. Trimming pared 2 bases from V and 0 bases from J, leaving 14 bases between. The germline gives CDR1 SQVTM, CDR2 ANQGSEA.

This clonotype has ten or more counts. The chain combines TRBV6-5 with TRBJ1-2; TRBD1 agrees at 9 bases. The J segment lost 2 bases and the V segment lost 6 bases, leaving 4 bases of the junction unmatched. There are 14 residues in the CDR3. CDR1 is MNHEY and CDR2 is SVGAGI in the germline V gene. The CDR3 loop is CASRTGGTNYGYTF. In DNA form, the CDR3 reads TGTGCCAGCAGGACAGGGGGAACGAACTATGGCTACACCTTC.

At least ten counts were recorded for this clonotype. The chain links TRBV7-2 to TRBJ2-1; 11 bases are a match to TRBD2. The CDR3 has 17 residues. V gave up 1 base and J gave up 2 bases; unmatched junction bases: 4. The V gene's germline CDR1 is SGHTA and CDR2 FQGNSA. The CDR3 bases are TGTGCCAGCAGCTTAGTTAGCGGGGGGGAAACCTACAATGAGCAGTTCTTC. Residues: CASSLVSGGETYNEQFF.

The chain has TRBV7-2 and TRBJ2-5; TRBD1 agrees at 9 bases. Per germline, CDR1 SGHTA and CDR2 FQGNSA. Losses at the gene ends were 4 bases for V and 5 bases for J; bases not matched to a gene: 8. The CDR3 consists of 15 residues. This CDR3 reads CASSSLDRGWETQYF. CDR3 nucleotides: TGTGCCAGCAGCTCCTTGGACAGGGGTTGGGAGACCCAGTACTTC.